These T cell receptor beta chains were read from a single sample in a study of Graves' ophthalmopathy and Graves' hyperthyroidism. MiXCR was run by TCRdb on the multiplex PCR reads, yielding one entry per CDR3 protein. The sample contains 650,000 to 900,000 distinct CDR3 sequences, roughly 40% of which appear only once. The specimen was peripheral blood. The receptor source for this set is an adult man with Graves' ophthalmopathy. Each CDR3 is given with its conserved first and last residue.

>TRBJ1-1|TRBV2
CASSDWGNTEAFF
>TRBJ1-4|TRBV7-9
CASSPRRGSTNEKLFF
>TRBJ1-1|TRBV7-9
CASSFQGATEAFF
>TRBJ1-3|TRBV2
CASSSRGDTGNTIYF
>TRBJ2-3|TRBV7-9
CASSSRVGVADTQYF
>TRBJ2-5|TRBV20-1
CSASSMVQETQYF
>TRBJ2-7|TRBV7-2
CASSLKTGVLSYEQYF
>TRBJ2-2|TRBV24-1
CATGGDRMNTGELFF
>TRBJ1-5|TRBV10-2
CASSESGPDTPGPQHF
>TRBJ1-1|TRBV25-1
CASTGTGAGTEAFF
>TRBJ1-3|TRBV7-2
CASRNRGYRNTIYF
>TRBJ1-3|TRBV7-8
CASSLALGLSGNTIYF
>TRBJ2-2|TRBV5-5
CASSSSGRDTGELFF
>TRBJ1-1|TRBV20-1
CGARLGTMNTEAFF
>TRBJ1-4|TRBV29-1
CSVKGGQGSEKLFF
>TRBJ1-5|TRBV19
CASSPIGGPPQHF
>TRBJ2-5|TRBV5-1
CASSLGMAGVRETQYF
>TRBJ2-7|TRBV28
CASQTLANSYEQYF
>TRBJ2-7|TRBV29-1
CSVEDTGGSEQYF
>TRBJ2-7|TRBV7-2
CASSLDRESYERYF
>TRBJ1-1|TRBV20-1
CSARDSTGDIEAFF
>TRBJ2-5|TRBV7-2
CASNRGQQETQYF
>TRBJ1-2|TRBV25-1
CASSEPGGSYGYTF
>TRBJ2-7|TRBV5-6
CASSEPGRGHSYEQYF
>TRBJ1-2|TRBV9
CASSVDGKRRFNYGYTF
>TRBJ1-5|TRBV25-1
CASAGQYNQPQHF
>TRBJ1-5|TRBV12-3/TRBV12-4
CASSLARVSNQPQHF
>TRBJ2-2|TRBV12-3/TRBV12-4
CASRLGGGELFF
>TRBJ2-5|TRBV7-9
CASSLLGQGSETQYF